This T cell receptor (beta chain) was obtained from a study of glioma-infiltrating T cells after dendritic cell vaccination. Overall study context: Patients had newly diagnosed or recurrent glioblastoma and received dendritic cell vaccines.

Time point of the sample: after dendritic cell vaccination, including at tumor progression/relapse. Germline trimming cut 4 bases from V and 9 bases from J; bases unmatched to any gene: 17. Germline CDR1 reads SGHVS; CDR2 reads FQNEAQ. CDR3 size: 18 residues. Produced via immunoSEQ multiplex PCR; TCRdb's table is partial and in-frame only. The data hold over 65,000 clones, with roughly 85% observed a single time. The TCR originated in a human donor with glioblastoma. This chain connects TRBV7-8 to TRBJ2-1, with 11 bases identical to TRBD2. The specimen was blood, collected after dendritic cell vaccination. CDR3 protein: CASSSTLRVAGGRGEQFF. CDR3 coding DNA: TGTGCCAGCAGCTCAACACTAAGGGTAGCGGGGGGGAGAGGTGAGCAGTTCTTC.